A single sample gave rise to the 16 T cell receptor beta chains below, sequenced in a study of shared clonotypes between healthy human individuals (TCRdb year 2020). The library came from the immunoSEQ multiplex PCR assay. In TCRdb, the immuneACCESS table is reduced to in-frame sequences with V and J assigned. These tables do not hold every clone; where another copy was compared, an unresolved V gene accounts for under half, and the others remain unexplained. In this sample the table shows about 2 million clones, about 95% of which occur a single time. Approximately 1.2% of the sample lies in the top ten. For the CD8 naive samples, CD45RO-negative cells were positively selected for CCR7, yielding a CD45RA+CCR7+ population from which TemRA cells were excluded. Sequenced: naive CD8+ T cells sorted from blood. Read against the paper, the sample's cell subset or site label means: CD45RA+CCR7+. These receptor sequences come from a man aged 18 to 35 in good health.

The CDR3 coding sequence is TGTGCCAGCAGCTCCTCGGACAGGGCAAGGGGCCCGAACACCGGGGAGCTGTTTTTT. This gives the protein CASSSSDRARGPNTGELFF. The rearrangement links TRBV7-9 to TRBJ2-2, with TRBD1 matching 8 bases. Germline CDR1 reads SEHNR; CDR2 reads FQNEAQ (reference sequence). V trimming: 4 bases; J trimming: 0 bases; junction bases outside the gene matches: 13. This CDR3 spans 19 amino acids.

As DNA, the CDR3 is TGTGCCAGCCGTCACGGAACTAACTATGGCTACACCTTC. Translated, it gives CASRHGTNYGYTF. J is TRBJ1-2 and V is TRBV21-1. TRBV21-1 is marked as a pseudogene. The CDR3 runs 13 residues.

This clone appeared a single time. V usage is TRBV7-9 and J usage is TRBJ2-7; 13 bases map to TRBD2. V lost 5 bases to trimming and J lost 3 bases; unmatched junction nucleotides: 13. Per germline, CDR1 SEHNR and CDR2 FQNEAQ (reference sequence). The CDR3 runs to 18 residues. The CDR3 DNA reads as TGTGCCAGCAGCAAGGGACTAGCGGGAACTCTTGGCATCTACGAGCAGTACTTC. It encodes CASSKGLAGTLGIYEQYF.

J is TRBJ1-3 and V is TRBV21-1; the listed D gene, TRBD1, was not tested against the DNA. TRBV21-1 constitutes a pseudogene. There are 18 residues in the CDR3. The CDR3 region has the DNA TGTGCCAGCAGCGGCGACTGGACAGGGGACCTCTCTGGAAACACCATATATTTT. This encodes CASSGDWTGDLSGNTIYF.

The chain is built from TRBV13 and TRBJ2-5, with D possibly TRBD2 on 6 matching bases. The germline V gene encodes CDR1 PRHDT and CDR2 FYEKMQ (reference sequence). V was cut by 8 bases and J by 6 bases, with 16 bases left in between. The CDR3 has 13 amino acids. The CDR3, as DNA: TGTGCCAGCGGCCACGGGACTTGGAAGACCCAGTACTTC. Amino acid sequence: CASGHGTWKTQYF.

Details on this clone: The same CDR3 is also encoded by other DNA sequences in this sample. V is TRBV9 and J is TRBJ2-7, with 9 bases aligning to TRBD2. Germline V CDR1 and CDR2: SGDLS, YYNGEE. V was clipped by 0 bases and J by 2 bases; unmatched bases: 3. The CDR3 has 15 amino acids. This CDR3 reads CASSVGLAVTYEQYF. The CDR3 nucleotides read TGTGCCAGCAGCGTAGGACTAGCGGTTACCTACGAGCAGTACTTC.

This sequence joins TRBV5-4 and TRBJ1-4; D gene uncertain. The V end was cut by 0 bases, the J end by 7 bases, with 10 bases between. Germline values: CDR1 SGHNT, CDR2 YYREEE (reference sequence). The CDR3 length is 14 residues. Here the CDR3 reads CASSLDSGSEKLFF. The CDR3 DNA follows: TGTGCCAGCAGCTTGGACAGTGGCTCTGAAAAACTGTTTTTT.

The chain uses TRBV30 and TRBJ1-1; the D gene is possibly TRBD1 (6 bases). The V gene lost 2 bases and the J gene lost 3 bases, with 13 bases spanning the gap. Germline lookup yields CDR1 GTSNPN and CDR2 SVGIG (reference sequence). This CDR3 region has 14 residues. CDR3 protein: CAWSLQGWYTEAFF. The CDR3 nucleotides read TGTGCCTGGAGTCTACAGGGTTGGTACACTGAAGCTTTCTTT.

This chain connects TRBV7-9 to TRBJ2-2; D is undetermined. Germline lookup yields CDR1 SEHNR and CDR2 FQNEAQ (reference sequence). This CDR3 contains 13 residues. V lost 1 base, J lost 5 bases, and 5 bases lay in between. The CDR3, as DNA: TGTGCCAGCAGCTTAGGCTTTACCGGGGAGCTGTTTTTT. This encodes CASSLGFTGELFF.

This clone was seen once. CDR3 protein: CASSLVEFREETQYF. CDR3 nucleotide sequence: TGTGCCAGCAGCTTGGTCGAGTTCAGAGAGGAGACCCAGTACTTC. The chain couples TRBV5-6 to TRBJ2-5; D gene ambiguous. V dropped 0 bases and J dropped 5 bases, with 14 bases sitting between them. This CDR3 spans 15 amino acids. Germline assignment: CDR1 SGHDT and CDR2 YYEEEE.

To note about this clone: Additional DNA sequences in this sample encode the identical CDR3. The chain links TRBV19 to TRBJ2-7, with no clear D. The V gene lost 3 bases and the J gene lost 1 base, with 7 bases spanning the gap. This CDR3 contains 13 residues. CDR1 is LNHDA and CDR2 is SQIVND in the germline V gene (reference sequence). CDR3 protein: CASSIGESYEQYF. In nucleotides, the CDR3 is TGTGCCAGTAGTATTGGCGAATCCTACGAGCAGTACTTC.

CDR3 coding DNA: TGTGCCAGCAGCCCCGGCAGGACCTACGAGCAGTACTTC. This encodes CASSPGRTYEQYF. This chain joins TRBV6-5 and TRBJ2-7, with unresolved D. Germline V gene data show CDR1 as MNHEY and CDR2 as SVGAGI. V gave up 6 bases and J gave up 2 bases, with 11 bases separating them. The CDR3 spans 13 residues.

The chain couples TRBV5-8 to TRBJ1-5, with D unclear. V shed 0 bases and J shed 2 bases, with 9 bases lying between them. This CDR3 has 15 amino acids. Germline loops: CDR1 SGHTS, CDR2 YDEGEE. The DNA for the CDR3 is TGTGCCAGCAGCTTGGCTGGGATAGGCAATCAGCCCCAGCATTTT. Its protein is CASSLAGIGNQPQHF.

The chain has TRBV4-1 and TRBJ1-1, with D perhaps matching TRBD1 (6 bases). CDR3 length equals 16 residues. Germline CDR1 reads MGHRA; CDR2 reads YSYEKL. Trimming removed 1 base at V and 4 bases at J, with 16 bases between. The CDR3 is CASSQGPQGTLTEAFF. For the CDR3, the DNA is TGCGCCAGCAGCCAAGGACCACAGGGAACTCTCACTGAAGCTTTCTTT.

CDR3 region: CSVETRASYNEQFF. The DNA for the CDR3 is TGCAGCGTTGAAACCAGGGCTTCCTACAATGAGCAGTTCTTC. The genes are TRBV29-1 and TRBJ2-1; D perhaps matches TRBD1 (5 bases). V gave up 2 bases and J gave up 1 base, with 9 bases separating them. The length of the CDR3 is 14 residues. Germline CDR1 and CDR2: SQVTM and ANQGSEA.

Only one count was recorded for this clone. CDR3 sequence (DNA): TGTGCCACCACCCCGGGACCCGAATCACGAGAGCAGTTCTTC. This sequence encodes CATTPGPESREQFF. J is TRBJ2-1 and V is TRBV15; D could derive from TRBD1 or TRBD2 (5 bases each). Germline V CDR1 and CDR2: LNHNV, YYDKDF (reference sequence). V lost 7 bases and J lost 10, with 20 bases in between. CDR3 length: 14 amino acids.